This TCR beta chain was sequenced in a study of OX40 agonist ivuxolimab in advanced cancers. In terms of the full investigation: The costimulatory receptor OX40 (CD134) was targeted by ivuxolimab, a fully human IgG2 agonistic monoclonal antibody. Partial responses were achieved by three dose-escalation patients, of whom one had hepatocellular carcinoma and two had cutaneous melanoma. The point of sequencing TCRbeta in the periphery was to test whether ivuxolimab changed TCR sequence diversity and drove clonal T-cell expansion. The monotherapy dose-escalation portion (N of about 50 patients) of the phase I ivuxolimab trial is reported in the paper. Prior anti-PD-1, anti-PD-L1 or anti-CTLA-4 therapy was permitted, and less than 45% of dose-escalation patients had received checkpoint inhibitors. Of the approximately 53 patients in dose escalation, about 20 had hepatocellular carcinoma, around 15 had melanoma, 9 had renal cell carcinoma and 9 had head and neck cancer. Intravenous ivuxolimab was administered to patients every 2 weeks at six dose levels: 0.01, 0.1, 0.3, 1.5, 3 and 10 mg/kg. A male proportion of roughly 80% and a mean age of approximately 55 years, ranging from roughly 23 to 85, were recorded for the dose-escalation cohort. General study outcomes and caveats: Which antigens the clonally expanded peripheral T cells were specific for was not determined. At doses of 0.1 to 3.0 mg/kg, clonal expansion of both CD4+ and CD8+ blood T cells was observed from baseline to week 6. On average, CD8+ T cells showed more expanded clones than CD4+ T cells after ivuxolimab. Low levels of normalized T-cell clonal expansion were also seen in some patients who did not respond. In the 0.1-3.0 mg/kg groups, partial responders had among the lowest normalized peripheral clonal expansion, particularly in CD8+ T cells.

Patients with a history of autoimmune disease or receiving systemic immunosuppression were excluded from the trial. Peripheral blood for TCR sequencing was collected from all dose cohorts at baseline, on cycle 4 day 1, and on cycle 7 day 1. The samples were drawn from a first-in-human, open-label, multicenter phase I dose-escalation trial of ivuxolimab. The trial enrolled adults with locally advanced or metastatic head and neck squamous cell, hepatocellular, melanoma or renal cell carcinoma. CD4+ and CD8+ T cells were sorted separately from peripheral blood before TCR sequencing. Clipping removes 11 bases from V and 3 bases from J, with 12 as the unmatched junction base count. Based on the germline V gene (reference sequence), the CDR1 and CDR2 sequences are LNHDA and SQIVND. CDR3 length: 14 amino acids, cysteine to phenylalanine. Just CDR3 DNA is preserved here, 42 bases in frame from base 1. As regards this clone: Which antigen it targets is not known. Base qualities are not provided; no much larger clone lies one nucleotide away.

Genomic DNA was extracted from sorted cells for sequencing of the TCRbeta CDR3 region. TCRbeta CDR3 regions were sequenced using the immunoSEQ Assay. TCRdb took over this immuneACCESS table, retaining in-frame rearrangements with V and J assigned. Such tables are incomplete; in checked studies, under half of the missing clones stem from an unresolved V gene, and the remainder is unexplained. Recorded for this sample are some 53,000 clones; 94% of them occurred a single time. Clones ranked in the top ten supply roughly an eighth of the sample. Source: CD4+ or CD8+ T cells sorted from blood, taken in a trial of the OX40 agonist ivuxolimab. The clonotype was recovered from an adult with an advanced solid tumor such as melanoma, head and neck, liver or kidney cancer. The chain employs TRBV19 and TRBJ2-5, with 7 bases matching TRBD2. The nucleotide sequence reads TGTGCCTCCCGGGACGCTAGCGGCGAAGAGACCCAGTACTTC. This codes for CASRDASGEETQYF.